The following is a T cell receptor (beta chain) sequence with its context. The data derive from a study of blood T cell repertoires in COVID-19. TCRdb's copy holds only in-frame clones and misses some; the assay was immunoSEQ multiplex PCR. The sample holds around 500,000 clones; 85% to 90% are singletons and the top ten take approximately 1.8%. The origin of this receptor is a woman aged 40 to 50 who had recovered from COVID-19. The sequenced sample was PBMCs or T cells enriched from blood (not recorded which).

The CDR3 coding sequence is TGTGCCAGCAGCTGGCTTGGAGGGAGTGGGCAGCCCCAGCATTTT. Translating it yields CASSWLGGSGQPQHF. The chain couples TRBV5-5 to TRBJ1-5; D is unclear. V was cut by 3 bases and J by 7 bases, with 17 bases left in between. CDR1 SGHKS and CDR2 YYEKEE come from the germline V gene (reference sequence). The CDR3 contains 15 residues.